What follows describes a single T cell receptor (beta chain). The antigen remains unidentified. This sample was included in a study of radiation and T cells in renal cell carcinoma. General study points: Irradiated tumors had higher TCR clonality than control tumors.

Treatment meaning: treatment-naive control, cytoreductive nephrectomy. Germline loops: CDR1 MGHRA, CDR2 YSYEKL. This CDR3 has 15 residues. Trimming took off 1 base at V and 5 bases at J, with 14 bases between the two ends. Repertoires were generated with immunoSEQ multiplex PCR, while TCRdb's copy carries only in-frame clones and drops some. The sample includes fewer than 10,000 clones, about 61% of them seen just once. The sequence came from a woman in her seventies with renal cell carcinoma. The chain combines TRBV4-1 with TRBJ2-5; D possibly corresponds to TRBD2 (5 bases). The starting material was tumor tissue, obtained from a patient whose treatment was nephrectomy without radiotherapy. The CDR3, as DNA: TGCGCCAGCAGCCAAGGGCTAGCCGGGCGGGAGACCCAGTACTTC. Its translation: CASSQGLAGRETQYF.